Below are 9 T cell receptor beta chains sequenced from a single sample in a study of human T cells and chemical hapten exposure. Stated time point: patch test 1, 2 weeks after DPC sensitization. Treatment in this sample: therapeutic diphenylcyclopropenone sensitization with weekly scalp DPC. MiXCR, applied by TCRdb to the RACE reads, yields one record per CDR3 protein. The sample includes about 340,000 distinct CDR3 sequences, under 8% seen only once; the top ten take 7% to 10%. The input for sequencing was whole blood, taken in connection with sensitization to the hapten diphenylcyclopropenone (DPC). Receptor source: a woman younger than 35 with alopecia areata. Some clones in this sample may be carry-over from other donors' samples.

The chain's CDR3 is CSARALVSYNEQFF. CDR3 bases: TGCAGTGCTAGAGCCCTAGTTTCCTACAATGAGCAGTTCTTC. The chain is built from TRBV20-1 and TRBJ2-1; no clear D. This CDR3 contains 14 residues. Germline V gene sequence: CDR1 DFQATT, CDR2 SNEGSKA (reference sequence). V was clipped by 1 base and J by 1 base, with 8 bases between them.

This clonotype was seen at least ten times. J is TRBJ1-5 and V is TRBV28; a weak D match, TRBD1 (5 bases). The CDR3 length is 16 residues. From germline, CDR1 is MDHEN and CDR2 SYDVKM. V was pared by 7 bases and J by 7 bases, with 23 bases between. The CDR3 DNA follows: TGTGCCAGCACCGCACGAGGTCGGGGGGTCCGGCAGCCCCAGCATTTT. Protein: CASTARGRGVRQPQHF. Full variable domain (missing parts from reference TRBV28 and TRBJ1-5): DVKVTQSSRYLVKRTGEKVFLECVQDMDHENMFWYRQDPGLGLRLIYFSYDVKMKEKGDIPEGYSVSREKKERFSLILESASTNQTSMYLCASTARGRGVRQPQHFGDGTRLSIL.

This clonotype has a handful of counts. The V and J genes are TRBV11-3 and TRBJ2-7; no definite D call. There are 13 residues in the CDR3. The germline CDR1 and CDR2 sequences are SGHNT and YENEEA. V was pared by 1 base and J by 2 bases, with 6 bases between. The CDR3 nucleotides read TGTGCCAGCAGCTTAGGGGCAACCTACGAGCAGTACTTC. Translated, it gives CASSLGATYEQYF.

About this clonotype itself: A much larger clone is a single base away; this may be a read error. The chain employs TRBV5-1 and TRBJ2-6; 7 positions match TRBD1. This CDR3 is 18 amino acids long. Germline V gives CDR1 SGHRS, CDR2 YFSETQ. The CDR3 nucleotides read TGCGCCAGCAGCTGGGACAGTGCCCTACCTCTTGGGGCCAACGTCCAGACTTTC. Its protein product is CASSWDSALPLGANVQTF.

The V call is TRBV28, the J call TRBJ2-3; D is undetermined. Germline V gene sequence: CDR1 MDHEN, CDR2 SYDVKM. Deletions cut 3 bases from V and 5 bases from J, with 12 bases between. The CDR3 has 14 amino acids. The CDR3 protein is CASSFELEGDTQYF. The CDR3 region has the DNA TGTGCCAGCAGTTTCGAGCTAGAAGGAGATACGCAGTATTTT. Full variable domain (remainder filled in from reference TRBV28 and TRBJ2-3): DVKVTQSSRYLVKRTGEKVFLECVQDMDHENMFWYRQDPGLGLRLIYFSYDVKMKEKGDIPEGYSVSREKKERFSLILESASTNQTSMYLCASSFELEGDTQYFGPGTRLTVL.

This chain links TRBV6-2 or TRBV6-3 with TRBJ1-1; D is possibly TRBD1 (6 bases). This CDR3 comprises 13 residues. The germline gives CDR1 MNHEY, CDR2 SVGEGT. With 6 bases removed from V and 0 bases from J, the gap between germline ends came to 8 bases. The DNA for the CDR3 is TGTGCCAGCAGAGGGGACATGAACACTGAAGCTTTCTTT. Its translation: CASRGDMNTEAFF.

This clonotype has a count of ten or more. This chain joins TRBV4-3 and TRBJ2-1, with TRBD1 as a possible D gene (6 bases). The CDR3 has 16 residues. Trimming cost V 1 base and J 7 bases, with 17 bases left between them. Germline CDR1 reads LGHNA; CDR2 reads YSLEER. CDR3 bases: TGCGCCAGCAGCCAAGTTACGACAGGAATGGTTAATGAGCAGTTCTTC. Protein product: CASSQVTTGMVNEQFF.

The genes are TRBV5-5 and TRBJ1-4, with unresolved D. The CDR3 is 15 amino acids. Deletions cut 0 bases from V and 7 bases from J, with 13 bases between. CDR1 and CDR2 from the germline V gene are SGHKS and YYEKEE (reference sequence). The CDR3 coding sequence is TGTGCCAGCAGCTTGGTGATGGGTTTACGTGAAAAACTGTTTTTT. As protein: CASSLVMGLREKLFF.

This clonotype appeared many times. The V gene is TRBV6-5, the J gene TRBJ2-4; D is tentatively TRBD1 or TRBD2 (5 bases each). V was cut by 6 bases and J by 2 bases, with 17 bases left in between. The CDR3 is 16 residues long. Per germline, CDR1 MNHEY and CDR2 SVGAGI. The CDR3 loop is CASRPSFGATKNIQYF. The CDR3 bases are TGTGCCAGCAGACCCAGCTTCGGGGCGACCAAAAACATTCAGTACTTC.